The present TCR beta chain was sequenced within a study of brain T cells in children with intractable seizures. Study findings and constraints: Clones missing pre-surgery may reflect undersampling of that blood sample.

Before surgery, patients took at least one anti-epileptic drug. About this clone: Its antigen remains unidentified.

Looked up from germline, CDR1 is SGHVS and CDR2 is FNYEAQ. The CDR3 sequence is 16 residues long. Trimming at V came to 1 base and at J to 5 bases, leaving 7 bases not matched to a gene. Sequenced by immunoSEQ multiplex PCR; TCRdb stores in-frame clones only, minus some. The sample lists 110,000 or so clones; roughly 94% were seen once. The specimen was peripheral blood, collected at surgery. The V gene is TRBV7-6, the J gene TRBJ2-2; TRBD1 agrees at 7 bases. This receptor was obtained from a boy under two years old with hemimegalencephaly and intractable seizures. The CDR3 protein is CASSLEAGGRTGELFF. The CDR3, as DNA: TGTGCCAGCAGCTTAGAGGCAGGGGGAAGGACCGGGGAGCTGTTTTTT.